This T cell receptor beta chain was recorded in a study of T cells in Graves' hyperthyroidism and ophthalmopathy. Trimming removed 7 bases at V and 1 base at J, with 14 bases between. The CDR3 extends over 15 amino acids. Germline assignment: CDR1 MDHEN and CDR2 SYDVKM. RNA transcripts gave rise to amplified TCR beta CDR3 regions. First-round RT-PCR targeting the TCR CDR3 was performed with the HTBI primer set. MiXCR, applied by TCRdb to the multiplex PCR reads, yields one record per CDR3 protein. Among 300,000 to 350,000 distinct CDR3 sequences, 21% were seen once, and the ten largest hold about 50%. There are a few counts of this clonotype.

The origin of this receptor is a woman aged 50 to 65 with Graves' hyperthyroidism. Specimen: blood. The J gene is TRBJ1-5, the V gene TRBV28; D is undetermined. CDR3 nucleotide sequence: TGTGCCAGCAAGAAGGAGGGCGGAAGCAATCAGCCCCAGCATTTT. Protein product: CASKKEGGSNQPQHF.